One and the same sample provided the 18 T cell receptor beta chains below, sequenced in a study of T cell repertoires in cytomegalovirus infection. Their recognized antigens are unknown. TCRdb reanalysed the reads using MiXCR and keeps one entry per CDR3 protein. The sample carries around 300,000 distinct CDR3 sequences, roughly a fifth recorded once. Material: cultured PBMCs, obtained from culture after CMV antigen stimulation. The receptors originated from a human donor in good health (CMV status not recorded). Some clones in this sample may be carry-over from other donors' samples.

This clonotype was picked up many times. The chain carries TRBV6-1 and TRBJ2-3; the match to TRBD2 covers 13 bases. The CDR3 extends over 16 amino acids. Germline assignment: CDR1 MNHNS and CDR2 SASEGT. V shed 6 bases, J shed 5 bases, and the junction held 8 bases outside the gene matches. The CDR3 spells CASSKLAGGPKDTQYF. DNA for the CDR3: TGTGCCAGCAGCAAACTAGCGGGAGGGCCAAAAGATACGCAGTATTTT.

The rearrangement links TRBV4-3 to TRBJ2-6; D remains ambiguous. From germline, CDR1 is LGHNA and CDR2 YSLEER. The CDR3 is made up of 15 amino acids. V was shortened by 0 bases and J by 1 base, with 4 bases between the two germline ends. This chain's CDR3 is CASSQELSGANVLTF. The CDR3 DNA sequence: TGCGCCAGCAGCCAAGAATTGTCTGGGGCCAACGTCCTGACTTTC.

CDR3 in amino acids: CASSYARGRLAGGTNEQFF. The CDR3 nucleotides read TGTGCCAGCAGTTACGCCCGGGGCAGACTAGCGGGGGGAACTAATGAGCAGTTCTTC. V usage is TRBV6-2 or TRBV6-3 and J usage is TRBJ2-1; TRBD2 agrees at 13 bases. The CDR3 totals 19 residues. Germline assignment: CDR1 MNHEY and CDR2 SVGEGT. With V trimmed by 2 bases and J by 7 bases, 14 bases remained unmatched.

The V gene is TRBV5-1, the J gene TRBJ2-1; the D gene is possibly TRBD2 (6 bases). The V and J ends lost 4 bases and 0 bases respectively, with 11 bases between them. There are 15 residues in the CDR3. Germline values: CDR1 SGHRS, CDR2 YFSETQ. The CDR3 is CASSQGDSSYNEQFF. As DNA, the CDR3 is TGCGCCAGCAGCCAAGGGGACTCCTCCTACAATGAGCAGTTCTTC.

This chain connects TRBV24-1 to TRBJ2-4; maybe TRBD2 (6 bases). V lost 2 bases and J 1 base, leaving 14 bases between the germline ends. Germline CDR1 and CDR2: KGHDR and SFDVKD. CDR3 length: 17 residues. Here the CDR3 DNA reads TGTGCCACCAGTGATTCCGGGGAGGTTGGGGCCAAAAACATTCAGTACTTC. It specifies CATSDSGEVGAKNIQYF.

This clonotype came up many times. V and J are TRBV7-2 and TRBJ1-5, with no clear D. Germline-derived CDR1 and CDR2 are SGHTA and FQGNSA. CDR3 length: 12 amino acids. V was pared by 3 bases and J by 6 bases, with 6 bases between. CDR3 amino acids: CASSLWGQPQHF. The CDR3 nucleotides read TGTGCCAGCAGCTTGTGGGGTCAGCCCCAGCATTTT.

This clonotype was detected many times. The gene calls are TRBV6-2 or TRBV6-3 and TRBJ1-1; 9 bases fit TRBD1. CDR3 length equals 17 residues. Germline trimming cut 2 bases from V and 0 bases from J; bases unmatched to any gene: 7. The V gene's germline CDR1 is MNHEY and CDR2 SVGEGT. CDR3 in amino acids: CASSYPTGTGMNTEAFF. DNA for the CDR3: TGTGCCAGCAGTTACCCCACCGGGACAGGGATGAACACTGAAGCTTTCTTT.

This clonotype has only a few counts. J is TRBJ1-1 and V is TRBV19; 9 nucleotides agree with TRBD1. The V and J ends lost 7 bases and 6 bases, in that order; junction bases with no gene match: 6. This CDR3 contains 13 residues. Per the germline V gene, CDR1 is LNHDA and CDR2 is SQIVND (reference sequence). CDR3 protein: CASTLTGGSEAFF. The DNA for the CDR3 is TGTGCCAGTACCCTGACAGGGGGTTCTGAAGCTTTCTTT.

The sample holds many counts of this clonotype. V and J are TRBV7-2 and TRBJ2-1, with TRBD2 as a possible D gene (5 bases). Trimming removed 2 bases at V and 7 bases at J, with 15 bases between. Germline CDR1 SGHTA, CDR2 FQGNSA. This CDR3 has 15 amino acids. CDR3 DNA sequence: TGTGCCAGCAGCTTACGCGGGCCCCTAGGGAATGAGCAGTTCTTC. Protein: CASSLRGPLGNEQFF.

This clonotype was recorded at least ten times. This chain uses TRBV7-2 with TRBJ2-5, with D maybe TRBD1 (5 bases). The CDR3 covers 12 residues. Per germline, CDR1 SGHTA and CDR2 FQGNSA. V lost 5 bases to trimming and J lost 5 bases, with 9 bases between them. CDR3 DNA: TGTGCCAGCAGCGGGGCGCCGGAGACCCAGTACTTC. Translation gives CASSGAPETQYF. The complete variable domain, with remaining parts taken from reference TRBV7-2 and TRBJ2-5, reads GAGVSQSPSNKVTEKGKDVELRCDPISGHTALYWYRQSLGQGLEFLIYFQGNSAPDKSGLPSDRFSAERTGGSVSTLTIQRTQQEDSAVYLCASSGAPETQYFGPGTRLLVL.

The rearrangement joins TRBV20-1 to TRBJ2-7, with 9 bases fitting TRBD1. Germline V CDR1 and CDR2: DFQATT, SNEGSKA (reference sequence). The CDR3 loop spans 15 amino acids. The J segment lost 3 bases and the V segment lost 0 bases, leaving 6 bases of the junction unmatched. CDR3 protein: CSARDSDRGYYEQYF. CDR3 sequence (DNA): TGCAGTGCTAGAGACTCGGACAGGGGTTACTACGAGCAGTACTTC.

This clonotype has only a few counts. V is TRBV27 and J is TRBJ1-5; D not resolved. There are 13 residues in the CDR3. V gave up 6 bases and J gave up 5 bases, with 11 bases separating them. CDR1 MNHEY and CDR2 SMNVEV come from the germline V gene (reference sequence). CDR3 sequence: CASSPRLYQPQHF. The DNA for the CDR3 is TGTGCCAGCAGCCCCCGGCTGTATCAGCCCCAGCATTTT.

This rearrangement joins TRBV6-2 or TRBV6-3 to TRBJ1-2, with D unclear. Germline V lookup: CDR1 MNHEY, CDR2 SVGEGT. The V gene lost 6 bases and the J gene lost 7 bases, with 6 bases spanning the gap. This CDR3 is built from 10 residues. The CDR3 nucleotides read TGTGCCAGCAGGGACTCTGGCTACACCTTC. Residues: CASRDSGYTF.

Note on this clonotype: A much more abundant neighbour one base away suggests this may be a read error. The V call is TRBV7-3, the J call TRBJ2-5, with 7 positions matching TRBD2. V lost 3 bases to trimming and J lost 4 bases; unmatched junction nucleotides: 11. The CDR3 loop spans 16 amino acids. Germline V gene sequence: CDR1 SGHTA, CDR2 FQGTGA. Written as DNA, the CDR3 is TGTGCCAGCAGCTTCGGACTAGTGGGAGTATCAGAGACCCAGTACTTC. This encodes CASSFGLVGVSETQYF.

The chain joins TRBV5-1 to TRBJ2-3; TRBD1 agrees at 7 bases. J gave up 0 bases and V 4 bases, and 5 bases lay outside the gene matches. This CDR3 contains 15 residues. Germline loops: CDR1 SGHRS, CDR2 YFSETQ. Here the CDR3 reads CASSHRGGSTDTQYF. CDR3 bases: TGCGCCAGCAGCCACAGGGGTGGGAGCACAGATACGCAGTATTTT.

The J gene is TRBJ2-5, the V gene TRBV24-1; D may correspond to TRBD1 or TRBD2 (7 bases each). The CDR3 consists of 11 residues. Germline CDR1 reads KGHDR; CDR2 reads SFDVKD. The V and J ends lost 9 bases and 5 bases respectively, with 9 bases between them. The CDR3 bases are TGTGCCACCCAGGGGGGGGAGACCCAGTACTTC. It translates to CATQGGETQYF.

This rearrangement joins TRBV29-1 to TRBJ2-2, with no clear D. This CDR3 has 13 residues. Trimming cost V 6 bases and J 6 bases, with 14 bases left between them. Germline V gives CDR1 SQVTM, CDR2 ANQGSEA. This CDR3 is CSVGLGPPGELFF. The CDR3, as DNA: TGCAGCGTCGGTCTAGGTCCCCCCGGGGAGCTGTTTTTT.

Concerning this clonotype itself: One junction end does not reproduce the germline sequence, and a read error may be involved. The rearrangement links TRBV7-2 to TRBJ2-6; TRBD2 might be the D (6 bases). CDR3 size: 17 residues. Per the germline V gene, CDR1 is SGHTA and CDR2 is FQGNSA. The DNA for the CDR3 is TGTGTCAGCCAAGGCGGGGCAGCAAGGTCTGGGGCCAACGTCCTGACTTTC. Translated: CVSQGGAARSGANVLTF.